This T cell receptor (beta chain) originates from a study of blood T cell repertoires in COVID-19. Study as a whole: Italy, Spain and the United States were the sources of the convalescent and acute COVID-19 samples.

Generated by immunoSEQ multiplex PCR, the TCRdb table keeps only in-frame clones and is missing some. The top ten clones hold approximately 10% of a sample with about 290,000 clones, roughly 91% of them seen once. The ends lost 9 bases at V and 4 bases at J; junction bases unmatched: 8. The CDR3 runs 13 residues. CDR1 and CDR2 from the germline V gene are MDHEN and SYDVKM. This chain joins TRBV28 and TRBJ1-2, with TRBD1 matching over 7 bases. The source of this sequence is a woman aged 30 to 39 with COVID-19, enrolled during active disease. What was sequenced was peripheral blood. The CDR3 nucleotides read TGTGCCAGTGGAACAGGGGCCTCCTATGGCTACACCTTC. Translated, it gives CASGTGASYGYTF.